This entry lists 7 T cell receptor beta chains sequenced from one sample in a study of OX40 agonist ivuxolimab in advanced cancers. Library method: the immunoSEQ multiplex PCR assay. Sourced from immuneACCESS, this table was stored by TCRdb with only in-frame sequences that have V and J called. A share of the clones is absent; for the studies checked, an unresolved V gene accounts for under half, and the remainder has no known explanation. The sample includes over 50,000 clones, with 89% observed a single time. The top ten hold 18% of the sample. Source: CD4+ or CD8+ T cells sorted from blood, taken in a trial of the OX40 agonist ivuxolimab. These TCRs come from an adult with an advanced solid tumor such as melanoma, head and neck, liver or kidney cancer.

DNA for the CDR3: TGTGCCAGCAGTTACTCAGCACCGAACACCGGGGAGCTGTTTTTT. Translation gives CASSYSAPNTGELFF. The V and J genes are TRBV6-5 and TRBJ2-2; D is undetermined. The CDR3 extends over 15 amino acids. The germline V gene has CDR1 MNHEY and CDR2 SVGAGI. The V end was cut by 0 bases, the J end by 0 bases, with 5 bases between.

The chain joins TRBV7-2 to TRBJ1-4; 8 bases are a match to TRBD1. The trim removed 0 bases at V and 1 base at J, leaving 4 bases unmatched. There are 17 residues in the CDR3. Germline assignment: CDR1 SGHTA and CDR2 FQGNSA. CDR3 DNA: TGTGCCAGCAGCTTAGCCAGGGGGCTTGGAACTAATGAAAAACTGTTTTTT. Its translation: CASSLARGLGTNEKLFF.

The rearrangement links TRBV7-3 to TRBJ2-7; 9 positions match TRBD1. CDR3 length: 14 amino acids. The V and J ends lost 2 bases and 5 bases, in that order; junction bases with no gene match: 4. CDR1 and CDR2 (germline): SGHTA, FQGTGA. The CDR3 loop is CASSLGGQGNEQYF. The CDR3 DNA reads TGTGCCAGCAGCTTAGGGGGACAGGGAAACGAGCAGTACTTC. The whole variable domain, remainder taken from reference TRBV7-3 and TRBJ2-7, is GAGVSQTPSNKVTEKGKYVELRCDPISGHTALYWYRQSLGQGPEFLIYFQGTGAADDSGLPNDRFFAVRPEGSVSTLKIQRTERGDSAVYLCASSLGGQGNEQYFGPGTRLTVT.

This chain connects TRBV6-5 to TRBJ1-2; tentatively, D is TRBD1 (5 bases). This CDR3 has 11 residues. Trimming left V 6 bases short and J 8 bases short, with 10 bases between. CDR1 MNHEY and CDR2 SVGAGI come from the germline V gene. CDR3 in DNA: TGTGCCAGCAGCGGACATTCAGGCTACACCTTC. Protein product: CASSGHSGYTF.

The chain combines TRBV4-2 with TRBJ2-5, with D perhaps TRBD2 (5 bases). CDR3 size: 16 residues. V was cut by 5 bases and J by 0 bases, with 16 bases left in between. Per the germline V gene, CDR1 is LGHNA and CDR2 is YNFKEQ. CDR3 nucleotide sequence: TGTGCCAGCAGCAAGTCCCAGCGGATCTACCAAGAGACCCAGTACTTC. It yields the protein CASSKSQRIYQETQYF.

The chain combines TRBV7-9 with TRBJ1-2, with D perhaps matching TRBD1 (5 bases). Between the trimmed V and J ends, which lost 1 base and 4 bases, there was a span of 13 bases. The CDR3 covers 15 residues. The germline CDR1 and CDR2 sequences are SEHNR and FQNEAQ (reference sequence). The DNA for the CDR3 is TGTGCCAGCAGCTTAGGGGACGGACTGATCTATGGCTACACCTTC. It codes for CASSLGDGLIYGYTF.

The J gene is TRBJ2-7, the V gene TRBV28; possibly TRBD1 or TRBD2 for D (5 bases each). This CDR3 region has 11 residues. V dropped 6 bases and J dropped 12 bases, with 15 bases sitting between them. From germline, CDR1 is MDHEN and CDR2 SYDVKM. The CDR3 nucleotides read TGTGCCAGCAGCTCCGGGACCCAACCGTACTTC. The encoded protein is CASSSGTQPYF.